This TCR beta chain is from a study of T cell repertoires in cytomegalovirus infection. About the research overall: Matching HLA type and CMV infection were both indicated by public TCR beta signatures.

The study's findings and limits: Within the response measured ex vivo, HLA-C-restricted CMV-specific TCR beta clonotypes were dominant.

TCRdb independently ran MiXCR on the reads; one entry per CDR3 protein. The sample has over 250,000 distinct CDR3 sequences, about 25% seen once. A note on this clonotype: As yet, its antigen is unknown. A much larger clone differs by one base, so this may be a read error.

The sequence derives from a human donor in good health (CMV status not recorded). Some clones in this sample may be carry-over from other donors' samples. Sample: PBMCs.

Here the CDR3 reads CASGTRGPRDEQYF. In DNA, the CDR3 is TGTGCCAGCGGGACTCGGGGCCCCAGGGACGAGCAGTACTTC. The genes are TRBV7-2 and TRBJ2-7, with a weak D call TRBD2 (6 bases). Trimming cost V 8 bases and J 5 bases, with 19 bases left between them. The germline V gene has CDR1 SGHTA and CDR2 FQGNSA. CDR3 length equals 14 residues.